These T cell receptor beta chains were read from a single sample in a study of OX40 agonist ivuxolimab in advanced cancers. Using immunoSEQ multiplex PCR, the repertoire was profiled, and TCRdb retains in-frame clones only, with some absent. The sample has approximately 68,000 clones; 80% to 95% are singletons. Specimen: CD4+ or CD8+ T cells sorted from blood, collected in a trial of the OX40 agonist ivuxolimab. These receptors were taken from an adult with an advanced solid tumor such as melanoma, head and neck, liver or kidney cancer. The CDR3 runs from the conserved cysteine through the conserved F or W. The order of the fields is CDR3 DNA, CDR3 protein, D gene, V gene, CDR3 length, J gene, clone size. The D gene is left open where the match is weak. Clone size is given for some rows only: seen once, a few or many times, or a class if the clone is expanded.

TGTGCCAGCAGCTCCAAGAGCGGGGGGATAGAAGAGACCCAGTACTTC | CASSSKSGGIEETQYF | TRBD2 | TRBV7-9 | 16 | TRBJ2-5 | .
TGTGCCAGCACCAACTGGGACAGGGCTTTCGCTAACTATGGCTACACCTTC | CASTNWDRAFANYGYTF | TRBD1 | TRBV5-6 | 17 | TRBJ1-2 | .
TGCGCCAGCAGCCAAGTGCTCAGAGGCGAGGCGGGGGAGCTGTTTTTT | CASSQVLRGEAGELFF | . | TRBV4-3 | 16 | TRBJ2-2 | few
TGTGCCAGCAGTTTAGGGGGGGAACTCCGAGAAAAACTGTTTTTT | CASSLGGELREKLFF | . | TRBV27 | 15 | TRBJ1-4 | .
TGTGCCAGCAGCGAGATCGCCGACACGCAGTATTTT | CASSEIADTQYF | . | TRBV9 | 12 | TRBJ2-3 | .
TGTGCCAGCGGTTTTGGGGTGGAGGGCACAGATACGCAGTATTTT | CASGFGVEGTDTQYF | . | TRBV6-5 | 15 | TRBJ2-3 | .
TGTGCCAGAGGGTCAGGGGCCGAGCAGTACTTC | CARGSGAEQYF | . | TRBV2 | 11 | TRBJ2-7 | .
TGTGCCAGCAGCCCAGGTTCCTCGGGCACCGGGGAGCTGTTTTTT | CASSPGSSGTGELFF | . | TRBV6-4 | 15 | TRBJ2-2 | .
TGCGCCAGCAGCTTGGAGGGACTGGGGAGCAATCAGCCCCAGCATTTT | CASSLEGLGSNQPQHF | . | TRBV5-1 | 16 | TRBJ1-5 | .
TGTGCCAGCAGCTTAGCGCTAGCGACCGAGCAGTTCTTC | CASSLALATEQFF | . | TRBV11-2 | 13 | TRBJ2-1 | .
TGTGCCAGCAGCTTAGCTTTCTTCAGGGACGAGCAGTACTTC | CASSLAFFRDEQYF | . | TRBV11-2 | 14 | TRBJ2-7 | .
TGCGCCAGCAGTACGGACAGGGGCACCGGGGAGCTGTTTTTT | CASSTDRGTGELFF | TRBD1 | TRBV10-1 | 14 | TRBJ2-2 | .
TGTGCCAGCAGAGAGGGGGGGGGAGAGACCCAGTACTTC | CASREGGGETQYF | . | TRBV6-1 | 13 | TRBJ2-5 | .
TGTGCCAGCAGCTTAATCGGCGAGCAGTACTTC | CASSLIGEQYF | . | TRBV11-2 | 11 | TRBJ2-7 | .
TGTGCCAGCGGGGCGGGGGCTAGCAATCAGCCCCAGCATTTT | CASGAGASNQPQHF | . | TRBV2 | 14 | TRBJ1-5 | .
TGTGCCAGCAGCTTTAGACTAGAGGGGTTTGGAGATACGCAGTATTTT | CASSFRLEGFGDTQYF | . | TRBV13 | 16 | TRBJ2-3 | .
TGTGCCAGTAAGAGGGGGCGAAAGGGGGCCGGGGAGCTGTTTTTT | CASKRGRKGAGELFF | TRBD1 | TRBV19 | 15 | TRBJ2-2 | .
TGTGCCAGCTCACCACTGGGGGATCTTTCCTACAATGAGCAGTTCTTC | CASSPLGDLSYNEQFF | . | TRBV18 | 16 | TRBJ2-1 | once
TGTGCCAGCAGTCCCTACCGGGGGGTGTATGGCTACACCTTC | CASSPYRGVYGYTF | . | TRBV27 | 14 | TRBJ1-2 | .
TGTGCCAGCAGTTTATTAGGGACAGCCTCCTACGAGCAGTACTTC | CASSLLGTASYEQYF | TRBD1 | TRBV27 | 15 | TRBJ2-7 | .
TGTGCCAGCAGTATTCTAGCGGGGGGCTTCTACGAGCAGTACTTC | CASSILAGGFYEQYF | TRBD2 | TRBV6-6 | 15 | TRBJ2-7 | .
TGTGCCAGCAGTTCGTCGACTAGCGGAGACTACAATGAGCAGTTCTTC | CASSSSTSGDYNEQFF | TRBD2 | TRBV27 | 16 | TRBJ2-1 | .
TGTGCCATCAGCTGGACTAGCGACAACAATGAGCAGTTCTTC | CAISWTSDNNEQFF | TRBD2 | TRBV10-3 | 14 | TRBJ2-1 | .
TGTGCCAGCAGTTACTCGGGGTCGGGCACAGATACGCAGTATTTT | CASSYSGSGTDTQYF | . | TRBV6-5 | 15 | TRBJ2-3 | .
TGTGCCAGCAGCCCCCTAAGGCAGTACTTC | CASSPLRQYF | . | TRBV7-9 | 10 | TRBJ2-7 | .
TGTGCCAGCAGCTTAGGGACAGGCCCTAACTATGGCTACACCTTC | CASSLGTGPNYGYTF | TRBD1 | TRBV11-2 | 15 | TRBJ1-2 | .
TGTGCCAGCAGTTTTGGGCAGGGTGAGCAGTACTTC | CASSFGQGEQYF | . | TRBV27 | 12 | TRBJ2-7 | .